The TCR beta chain under discussion was sequenced for a study of OX40 agonist ivuxolimab in advanced cancers. Regarding the study in general: Ivuxolimab was a fully human IgG2 agonistic monoclonal antibody targeting the costimulatory receptor OX40 (CD134). Intravenous ivuxolimab was administered to patients every 2 weeks at six dose levels: 0.01, 0.1, 0.3, 1.5, 3 and 10 mg/kg. Among the 50 to 55 dose-escalation patients, about 20 had hepatocellular carcinoma, 15 or so melanoma, 9 renal cell carcinoma and 9 head and neck cancer. The dose-escalation cohort was 82.7% male with a mean age of about 54 years, ranging from about 23 to 85. Patients were allowed to have had prior anti-PD-1, anti-PD-L1 or anti-CTLA-4 therapy, and roughly 40% of the dose-escalation patients had previously received checkpoint inhibitors. Partial responses were achieved by three dose-escalation patients, of whom one had hepatocellular carcinoma and two had cutaneous melanoma. The purpose of peripheral TCRbeta sequencing was to test whether ivuxolimab changed TCR sequence diversity and led to clonal T-cell expansion. The paper reports the monotherapy dose-escalation portion (N of about 54 patients) of the phase I ivuxolimab trial. The research as a whole found: Which antigens the clonally expanded peripheral T cells were specific for was not determined. Low levels of normalized T-cell clonal expansion were also shown by some nonresponding patients. In partial responders in the 0.1-3.0 mg/kg groups, normalized peripheral clonal expansion was found to be among the lowest, especially among CD8+ T cells. At doses from 0.1 to 3.0 mg/kg, clonal expansion was seen in both CD4+ and CD8+ blood T cells between baseline and week 6. After ivuxolimab, expanded clones were on average more numerous among CD8+ T cells than among CD4+ T cells.

Concerning this clone: Its antigen is unknown. Base quality data are lacking; no much larger clone is found one base away.

Its CDR3 holds 15 amino acids, cysteine through phenylalanine. The DNA shown is the 45-base CDR3, in frame from base 1. After removal of 3 bases from V and 6 bases from J, the junction retains 7 bases not matched to a gene. CDR1 and CDR2 are drawn from the germline V gene (reference sequence): LNHNV, YYDKDF. Genomic DNA was isolated from the sorted cells so that the TCRbeta CDR3 region could be sequenced. The immunoSEQ Assay was used to sequence the TCRbeta CDR3 regions. Held by TCRdb, this immuneACCESS table contains in-frame sequences only and omits some clones. Under half of the omission traces to an unresolved V gene where checked; the cause of the rest is unknown. Counted in this sample were 55,000 to 70,000 clones; 65% to 90% of them appeared once. Of the sample, 0.88% falls within the top ten clones. The trial excluded patients who had a history of autoimmune disease or who were on systemic immunosuppression. Peripheral blood for TCR sequencing was drawn from every dose cohort at baseline, at cycle 4 day 1 and at cycle 7 day 1. The samples were taken from a phase I, first-in-human, multicenter, open-label dose-escalation trial of ivuxolimab. Adults with locally advanced or metastatic melanoma, renal cell, hepatocellular, or head and neck squamous cell carcinoma were enrolled in the trial. Before TCR sequencing, CD4+ and CD8+ T cells were separately sorted from peripheral blood.

The chain employs TRBV15 and TRBJ2-7, with 11 junctional bases fitting TRBD1. The sequence derives from an adult with an advanced solid tumor such as melanoma, head and neck, liver or kidney cancer. Sample: CD4+ or CD8+ T cells sorted from blood, taken in a trial of the OX40 agonist ivuxolimab. The CDR3 region reads CATSRGRGQGGEQYF. The nucleotide sequence is given as TGTGCCACCAGCAGGGGCCGGGGACAGGGGGGCGAGCAGTACTTC.